Listed below are T cell receptor beta chains from one sample, sequenced in a study of T cell responses to AZD1222 COVID-19 vaccine. Assay used: immunoSEQ multiplex PCR; TCRdb lists only in-frame clones, some missing. There are more than 140,000 clones in the sample; 85% to 95% occur only once, and approximately 0.9% lies in the top ten. Source: peripheral blood, taken on day 0 of MenACWY control vaccination. All receptors derive from an adult in good health. The CDR3 runs from the conserved cysteine through the conserved F or W. The order of the fields is V gene, J gene, clone size, D gene, CDR3 DNA, CDR3 protein. D genes are given only for firm matches. The size entry is marked missing in some rows and otherwise reads once, few, many or a size class.

>TRBV27|TRBJ1-2|.|.
TGTGCCAGCAGTTTAACAGGCGTTGGAAGAGGCTACACCTTC
CASSLTGVGRGYTF
>TRBV18|TRBJ1-3|.|TRBD1
TGTGCCAGCTCACCGCAGACAGGGACCGGAAACACCATATATTTT
CASSPQTGTGNTIYF
>TRBV2|TRBJ2-1|few|TRBD2
TGTGCCAGCACCCCGACTAGCGGGGGGGCTAGTGAGCAGTTCTTC
CASTPTSGGASEQFF
>TRBV14|TRBJ2-7|.|TRBD1
TGTGCCAGCAGCCAAGGGGGTATCGTGACAGGGTCCGAGCAGTACTTC
CASSQGGIVTGSEQYF
>TRBV7-2|TRBJ1-1|.|.
TGTGCCAGCAGCTTAGGCAGGACGAACACTGAAGCTTTCTTT
CASSLGRTNTEAFF
>TRBV12-2|TRBJ2-5|.|.
TGTGCAAGTCGCTTATATCCTGGGGCTGAGACCCAGTACTTC
CASRLYPGAETQYF
>TRBV7-9|TRBJ1-1|.|.
TGTGCCAGCGGGGAAATGGCGAACACTGAAGCTTTCTTT
CASGEMANTEAFF
>TRBV7-2|TRBJ1-1|once|TRBD1
TGTGCCAGCAGCCCCCCCGGGACAGGGGGCGCGGACACTGAAGCTTTCTTT
CASSPPGTGGADTEAFF
>TRBV7-2|TRBJ2-7|.|TRBD2
TGTGCCAGCAGCTTCCTAGCGGGACTGGCCTACGAGCAGTACTTC
CASSFLAGLAYEQYF
>TRBV7-9|TRBJ2-2|.|TRBD2
TGTGCCAGCAGCTTACGGGCGACGGGAGGGGTGCACGGGGAGCTGTTTTTT
CASSLRATGGVHGELFF
>TRBV28|TRBJ1-6|once|.
TGTGCCAGCAGCCCAGGGTATGATTCACCCCTCCACTTT
CASSPGYDSPLHF
>TRBV19|TRBJ2-1|.|.
TGTGCCAGTAGTCCCCAAATATTTTCCTACAATGAGCAGTTCTTC
CASSPQIFSYNEQFF
>TRBV19|TRBJ1-5|.|.
TGTGCCAGTAGACAAAGACAGACGGACTTCTATAGCAATCAGCCCCAGCATTTT
CASRQRQTDFYSNQPQHF
>TRBV3-1/TRBV3-2|TRBJ1-2|.|.
TGTGCCAGCAGCCAGGGTCCGGGGTCTGGCTACACCTTC
CASSQGPGSGYTF
>TRBV6-2/TRBV6-3|TRBJ2-1|.|.
TGTGCCAGCAGTTACTCGAAGTACTACAATGAGCAGTTCTTC
CASSYSKYYNEQFF
>TRBV7-2|TRBJ1-4|.|.
TGTGCCAGCAGCCCGGGGGGTACTAATGAAAAACTGTTTTTT
CASSPGGTNEKLFF
>TRBV5-1|TRBJ1-2|.|.
TGCGCCAGTAAAGAAACAGGGATGGAAAACTATGGCTACACCTTC
CASKETGMENYGYTF
>TRBV6-5|TRBJ2-4|.|.
TGTGCCAGCAGGACCGGGACAGCCAAAAACATTCAGTACTTC
CASRTGTAKNIQYF
>TRBV28|TRBJ1-5|.|.
TGTGCCGGCGGGGGTCGCAATCAGCCCCAGCATTTT
CAGGGRNQPQHF
>TRBV27|TRBJ2-7|.|.
TGTGCCAGCAGTCCTATTGTTTTGGGGAGGCGGATCGAGCAGTACTTC
CASSPIVLGRRIEQYF
>TRBV28|TRBJ1-1|.|TRBD1
TGTGCCAGCAGTCCACCTGACAGGGCGGGAAGCACTGAAGCTTTCTTT
CASSPPDRAGSTEAFF
>TRBV7-9|TRBJ2-3|.|TRBD2
TGTGCCAGCAGCTTAAACCGGGGGGGCCCTATAACAGATACGCAGTATTTT
CASSLNRGGPITDTQYF
>TRBV9|TRBJ2-1|.|.
TGTGCCAGCAGCCCATCCGGGGAAAGCTCCTACAATGAGCAGTTCTTC
CASSPSGESSYNEQFF
>TRBV2|TRBJ1-4|.|.
TGTGCCAGCAGGAAAAGTGGAATCCCGGGGGGTGAAAAACTGTTTTTT
CASRKSGIPGGEKLFF
>TRBV3-1/TRBV3-2|TRBJ1-3|.|.
TGTGCCAGCAGCCAACATGACTCTGGAAACACCATATATTTT
CASSQHDSGNTIYF
>TRBV28|TRBJ2-7|.|TRBD2
TGTGCCAGCAGCCCCCCTAGCGGAACCTACGAGCAGTACTTC
CASSPPSGTYEQYF
>TRBV28|TRBJ1-2|.|.
TGTGCCAGCAGTTTACCAGGGGATGGCTACACCTTC
CASSLPGDGYTF
>TRBV27|TRBJ2-3|few|.
TGTGCCAGCAGTGGAGGGGGGTTCGATACGCAGTATTTT
CASSGGGFDTQYF
>TRBV14|TRBJ2-1|.|.
TGTGCCAGCAGCCAGGTTCAGTACAATGAGCAGTTCTTC
CASSQVQYNEQFF
>TRBV3-1/TRBV3-2|TRBJ2-1|.|TRBD1
TGTGCCAGCAGCCAAGGAACCGACAGGGGGTACAATGAGCAGTTCTTC
CASSQGTDRGYNEQFF
>TRBV5-6|TRBJ2-7|once|.
TGTGCCAGCAGCCCTCGGACTTCCTCCTACGAGCAGTACTTC
CASSPRTSSYEQYF